This T cell receptor (beta chain) is drawn from a study of identifying expanded T cells in peripheral blood. Broader study findings: Differentially abundant clones: 0.95 to 1.5 between replicates, 16.4 at roughly 2 weeks, under 25 at four. Variance in clone template counts between two-week samples significantly increased with total template count across all healthy donors.

Sequencing used immunoSEQ multiplex PCR; TCRdb keeps in-frame clones, though not all of them. The profile covers tens of thousands of clones, with 70% to 90% appearing a single time and 4% to 5.5% taken by the ten largest. The V and J ends lost 3 bases and 3 bases, in that order; junction bases with no gene match: 9. Germline lookup yields CDR1 KGHSH and CDR2 LQKENI. The CDR3 extends over 17 amino acids. Remarks on this clone: Antigen unknown.

Collection occurred without any documented infections or immune events in donors. The source material was blood. The chain recombines TRBV18 with TRBJ2-1; 9 bases line up with TRBD1. This TCR came from a person aged 18 to 75 in good health. The CDR3 loop reads CASSPDRGLDIYNEQFF. CDR3 bases: TGTGCCAGCTCACCGGACAGGGGCCTCGATATCTACAATGAGCAGTTCTTC.